This T cell receptor beta chain derives from a study of monozygotic twins with inflammatory bowel disease. Study-level results: The results supported no single strong signal or clonotype associated with IBD. Patients got different immunosuppressive treatments, which may have made their repertoires more variable. Especially with disease activity, IBD patients shared fewer clonotypes with others than healthy twins did.

cDNA for TCRalpha and TCRbeta was amplified by nested PCRs of roughly 17 then nine to ten cycles. TCRdb reprocessed the 5' RACE reads and keeps a single row for each CDR3 protein, giving no DNA. The sample table includes more than 300,000 distinct CDR3 sequences. On this clonotype: Its antigen remains unknown.

In germline, CDR1 is MNHNS, CDR2 SASEGT. The CDR3 totals 15 residues. The source material was blood. The gene calls are TRBV6-1 and TRBJ2-7; checking the TCRdb D call of TRBD1 is not possible without DNA. This receptor was obtained from a human donor with ulcerative colitis or Crohn's disease, or a healthy co-twin of an affected twin (not recorded which). The CDR3 loop reads CASTRDRGSTYEQYF.